This TCR beta chain stems from a study of siplizumab effects on memory and regulatory T cells. Sequencing was performed with immunoSEQ multiplex PCR; in TCRdb, only in-frame clones are kept and a portion is missing. This table has tens of thousands of clones, 95% to 97% appearing once. The CDR3 spans 13 residues. CDR1 is SGHNT, CDR2 YYREEE, per germline (reference sequence). V was cut by 0 bases and J by 6 bases, with 8 bases left in between. The sequenced sample was naive CD4+ T cells sorted from blood. This chain links TRBV5-4 with TRBJ2-3; D is uncertain. The receptor was derived from a human donor in good health. The CDR3 sequence: CASSLAPPDTQYF. In nucleotides, the CDR3 is TGTGCCAGCAGCTTGGCGCCCCCGGATACGCAGTATTTT. The variable domain in full, with the rest retrieved from reference TRBV5-4 and TRBJ2-3, is ETGVTQSPTHLIKTRGQQVTLRCSSQSGHNTVSWYQQALGQGPQFIFQYYREEENGRGNFPPRFSGLQFPNYSSELNVNALELDDSALYLCASSLAPPDTQYFGPGTRLTVL.